This TCR beta chain originates from a study of cytomegalovirus exposure and HLA in healthy donors. With 60 Vbeta and 13 Jbeta primers, the PCR was carried out. Sequencing was performed with immunoSEQ multiplex PCR; in TCRdb, only in-frame clones are kept and a portion is missing. In the table there are 150,000 to 200,000 clones, around 81% of which are singletons. The table lists this clone with a few counts. What it recognizes is unknown. Study-level findings and limits: Follow-up analysis seemed to connect common viral pathogens with several of the most significant clusters identified.

The specimen sequenced was PBMCs. This TCR was recovered from a middle-aged woman in good health and CMV-seronegative.

CDR3 protein: CSVAQGSQETQYF. The DNA of the CDR3 is TGCAGCGTTGCCCAGGGGAGCCAAGAGACCCAGTACTTC. The chain couples TRBV29-1 to TRBJ2-5, with D maybe TRBD1 (6 bases). Trimming stripped 4 bases from V and 1 base from J, with 10 bases between. CDR1 SQVTM and CDR2 ANQGSEA come from the germline V gene. This CDR3 is built from 13 residues.